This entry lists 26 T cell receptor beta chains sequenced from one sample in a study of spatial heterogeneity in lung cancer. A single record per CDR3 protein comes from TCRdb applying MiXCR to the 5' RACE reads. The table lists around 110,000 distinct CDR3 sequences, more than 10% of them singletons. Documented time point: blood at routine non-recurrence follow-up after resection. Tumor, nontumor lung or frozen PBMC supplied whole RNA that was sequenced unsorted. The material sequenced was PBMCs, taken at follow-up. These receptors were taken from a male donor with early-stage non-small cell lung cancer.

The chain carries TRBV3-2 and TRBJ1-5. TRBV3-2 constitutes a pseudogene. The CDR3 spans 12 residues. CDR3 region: CASFGRPRPQHF. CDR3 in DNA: TGTGCCAGTTTCGGACGGCCCCGGCCCCAGCATTTT.

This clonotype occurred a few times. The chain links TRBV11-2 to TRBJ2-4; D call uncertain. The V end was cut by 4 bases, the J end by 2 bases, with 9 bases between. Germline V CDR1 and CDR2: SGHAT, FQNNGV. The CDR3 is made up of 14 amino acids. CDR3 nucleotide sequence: TGTGCCAGCAGCTCCATGAGGACCAAAAACATTCAGTACTTC. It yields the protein CASSSMRTKNIQYF.

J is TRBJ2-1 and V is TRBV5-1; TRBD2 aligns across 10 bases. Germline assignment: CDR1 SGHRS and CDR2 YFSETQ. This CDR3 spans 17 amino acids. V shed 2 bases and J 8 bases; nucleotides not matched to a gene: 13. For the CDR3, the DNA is TGCGCCAGCAGCTTTCTAGGAAGCGGGGGGGCTGCGGATGAGCAGTTCTTC. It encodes CASSFLGSGGAADEQFF. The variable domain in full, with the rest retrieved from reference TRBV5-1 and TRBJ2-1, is KAGVTQTPRYLIKTRGQQVTLSCSPISGHRSVSWYQQTPGQGLQFLFEYFSETQRNKGNFPGRFSGRQFSNSRSEMNVSTLELGDSALYLCASSFLGSGGAADEQFFGPGTRLTVL.

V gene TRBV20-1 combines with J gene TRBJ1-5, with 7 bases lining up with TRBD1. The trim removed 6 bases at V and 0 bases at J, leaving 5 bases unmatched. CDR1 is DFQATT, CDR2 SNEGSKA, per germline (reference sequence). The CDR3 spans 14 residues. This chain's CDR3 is CSATDRDSNQPQHF. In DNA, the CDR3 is TGCAGTGCAACCGACAGGGATAGCAATCAGCCCCAGCATTTT.

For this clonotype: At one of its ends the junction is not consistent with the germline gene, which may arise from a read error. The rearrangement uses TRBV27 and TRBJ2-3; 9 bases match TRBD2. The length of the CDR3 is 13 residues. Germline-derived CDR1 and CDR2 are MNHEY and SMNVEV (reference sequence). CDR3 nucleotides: TGTGCCAGCAGTTTATACGGCGGGGGGGCGATAGGTTTT. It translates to CASSLYGGGAIGF.

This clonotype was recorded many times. This CDR3 is CSAKTGAETQYF. The CDR3 DNA follows: TGCAGTGCTAAGACAGGGGCTGAGACCCAGTACTTC. The V call is TRBV20-1, the J call TRBJ2-5; 8 bases align to TRBD1. V lost 4 bases to trimming and J lost 5 bases; unmatched junction nucleotides: 3. The CDR3 is 12 residues long. Germline CDR1 is DFQATT and CDR2 is SNEGSKA (reference sequence).

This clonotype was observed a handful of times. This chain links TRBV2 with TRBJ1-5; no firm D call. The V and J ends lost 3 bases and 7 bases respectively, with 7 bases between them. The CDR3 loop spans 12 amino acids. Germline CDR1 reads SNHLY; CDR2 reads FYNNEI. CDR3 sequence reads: CASSDVRQPQHF. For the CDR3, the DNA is TGTGCCAGCAGTGACGTACGGCAGCCCCAGCATTTT.

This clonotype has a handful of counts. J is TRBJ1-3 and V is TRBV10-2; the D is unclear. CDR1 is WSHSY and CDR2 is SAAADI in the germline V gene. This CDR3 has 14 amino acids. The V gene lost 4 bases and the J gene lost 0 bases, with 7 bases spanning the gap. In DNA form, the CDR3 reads TGCGCCAGCAGTGCAGGAAGCTCTGGAAACACCATATATTTT. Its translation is CASSAGSSGNTIYF.

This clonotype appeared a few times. The CDR3 loop reads CASSYRAVWSSYNEQFF. The CDR3 DNA follows: TGTGCCAGCAGTTACAGGGCAGTCTGGAGCTCCTACAATGAGCAGTTCTTC. This chain joins TRBV6-5 and TRBJ2-1; D is undetermined. V was clipped by 2 bases and J by 0 bases, with 14 bases between them. Germline values: CDR1 MNHEY, CDR2 SVGAGI. The CDR3 is made up of 17 amino acids.

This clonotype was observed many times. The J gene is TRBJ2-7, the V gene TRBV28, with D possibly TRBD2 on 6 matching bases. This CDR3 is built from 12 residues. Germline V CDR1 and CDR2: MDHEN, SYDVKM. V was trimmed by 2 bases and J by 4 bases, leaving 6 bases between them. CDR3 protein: CASSLSGYEQYF. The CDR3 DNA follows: TGTGCCAGCAGTTTAAGCGGGTACGAGCAGTACTTC.

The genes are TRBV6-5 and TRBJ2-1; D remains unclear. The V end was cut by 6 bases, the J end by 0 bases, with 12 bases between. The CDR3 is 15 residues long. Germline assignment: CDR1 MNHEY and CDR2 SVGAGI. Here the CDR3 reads CASRLTDNSYNEQFF. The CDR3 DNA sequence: TGTGCCAGCAGATTGACTGATAACTCCTACAATGAGCAGTTCTTC.

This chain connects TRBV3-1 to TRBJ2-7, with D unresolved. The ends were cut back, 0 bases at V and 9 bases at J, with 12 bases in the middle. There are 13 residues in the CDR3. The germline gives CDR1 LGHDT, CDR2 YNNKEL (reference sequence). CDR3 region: CASSQDNRRGQYF. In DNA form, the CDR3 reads TGTGCCAGCAGCCAAGATAACAGACGAGGGCAGTACTTC.

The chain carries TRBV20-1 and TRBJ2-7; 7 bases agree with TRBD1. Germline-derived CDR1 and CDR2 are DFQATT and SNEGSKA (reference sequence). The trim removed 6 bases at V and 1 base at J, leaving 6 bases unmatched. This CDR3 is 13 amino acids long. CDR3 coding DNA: TGCAGTGCCAACCGACAGGGTTCCTACGAGCAGTACTTC. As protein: CSANRQGSYEQYF.

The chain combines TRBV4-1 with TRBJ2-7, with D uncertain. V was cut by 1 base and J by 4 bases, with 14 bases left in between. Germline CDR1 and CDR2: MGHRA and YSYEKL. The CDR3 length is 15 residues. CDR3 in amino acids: CASSQGRSTAYEQYF. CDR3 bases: TGCGCCAGCAGCCAAGGCAGGTCCACTGCTTACGAGCAGTACTTC.

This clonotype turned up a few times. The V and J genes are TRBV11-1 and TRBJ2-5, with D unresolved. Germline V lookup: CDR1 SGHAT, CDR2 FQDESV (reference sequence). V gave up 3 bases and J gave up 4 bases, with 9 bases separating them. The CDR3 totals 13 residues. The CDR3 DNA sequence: TGTGCCAGCAGCTTGGGCAGCAGAGAGACCCAGTACTTC. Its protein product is CASSLGSRETQYF.

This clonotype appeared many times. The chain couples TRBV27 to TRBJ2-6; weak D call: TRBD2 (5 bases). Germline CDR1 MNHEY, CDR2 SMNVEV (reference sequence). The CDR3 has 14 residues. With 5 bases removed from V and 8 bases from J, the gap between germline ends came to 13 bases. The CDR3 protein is CASSRGGSTNVLTF. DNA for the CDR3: TGTGCCAGCAGTCGGGGTGGGTCGACCAACGTCCTGACTTTC.

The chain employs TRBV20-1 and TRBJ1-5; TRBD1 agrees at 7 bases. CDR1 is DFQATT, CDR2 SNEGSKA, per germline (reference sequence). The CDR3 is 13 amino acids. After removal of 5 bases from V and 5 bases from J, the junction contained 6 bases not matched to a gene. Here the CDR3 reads CSAERGRDQPQHF. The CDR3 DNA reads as TGCAGTGCTGAAAGGGGGCGGGATCAGCCCCAGCATTTT.

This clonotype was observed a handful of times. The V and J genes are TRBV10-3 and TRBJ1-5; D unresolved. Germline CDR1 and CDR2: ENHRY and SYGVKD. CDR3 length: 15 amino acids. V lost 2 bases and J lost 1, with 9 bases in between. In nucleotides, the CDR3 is TGTGCCATCAGTGAGGGGCAGTACAGCAATCAGCCCCAGCATTTT. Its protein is CAISEGQYSNQPQHF.

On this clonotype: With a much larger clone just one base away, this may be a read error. In nucleotides, the CDR3 is TGTGCCAGCAGTCTTGGGGCCAACGACCTGACTTTC. Translation: CASSLGANDLTF. V gene TRBV11-2 combines with J gene TRBJ2-6, with D maybe TRBD1 (5 bases). Germline V gene data show CDR1 as SGHAT and CDR2 as FQNNGV. CDR3 size: 12 residues.

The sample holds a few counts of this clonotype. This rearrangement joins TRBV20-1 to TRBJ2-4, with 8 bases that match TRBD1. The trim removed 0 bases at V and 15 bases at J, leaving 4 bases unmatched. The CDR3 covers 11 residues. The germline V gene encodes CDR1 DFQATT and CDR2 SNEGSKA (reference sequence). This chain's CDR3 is CSAREDRALYF. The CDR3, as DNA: TGCAGTGCTAGAGAGGACAGGGCGTTGTACTTC.

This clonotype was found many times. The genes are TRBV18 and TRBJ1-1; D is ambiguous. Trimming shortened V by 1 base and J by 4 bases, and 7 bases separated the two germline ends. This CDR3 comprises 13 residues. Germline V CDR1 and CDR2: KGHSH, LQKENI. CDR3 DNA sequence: TGTGCCAGCTCACCACAGACGAGCACTGAAGCTTTCTTT. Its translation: CASSPQTSTEAFF.

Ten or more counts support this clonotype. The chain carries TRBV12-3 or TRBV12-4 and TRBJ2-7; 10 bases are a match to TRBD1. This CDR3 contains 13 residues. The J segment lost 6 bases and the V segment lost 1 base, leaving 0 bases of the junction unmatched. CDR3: CASSLGTGGEQYF. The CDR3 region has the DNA TGTGCCAGCAGTTTAGGGACAGGGGGCGAGCAGTACTTC.

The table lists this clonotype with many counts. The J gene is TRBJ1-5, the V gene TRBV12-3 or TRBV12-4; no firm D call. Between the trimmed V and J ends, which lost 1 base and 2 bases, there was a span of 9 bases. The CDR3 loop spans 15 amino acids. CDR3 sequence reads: CASSLGNLGNQPQHF. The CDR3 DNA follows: TGTGCCAGCAGTTTAGGCAACTTAGGCAATCAGCCCCAGCATTTT.

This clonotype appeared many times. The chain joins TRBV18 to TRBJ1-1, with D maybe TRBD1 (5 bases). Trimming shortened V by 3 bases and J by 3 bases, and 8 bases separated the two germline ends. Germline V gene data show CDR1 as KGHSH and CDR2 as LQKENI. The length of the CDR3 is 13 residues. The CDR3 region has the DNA TGTGCCAGCTCACCGACAGATTACACTGAAGCTTTCTTT. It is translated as CASSPTDYTEAFF.

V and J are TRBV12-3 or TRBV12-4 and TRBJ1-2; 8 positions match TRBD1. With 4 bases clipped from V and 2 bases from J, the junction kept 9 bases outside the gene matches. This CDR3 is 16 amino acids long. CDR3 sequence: CASSSGQGIINYGYTF. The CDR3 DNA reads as TGTGCCAGCAGTTCTGGACAGGGAATAATAAACTATGGCTACACCTTC.

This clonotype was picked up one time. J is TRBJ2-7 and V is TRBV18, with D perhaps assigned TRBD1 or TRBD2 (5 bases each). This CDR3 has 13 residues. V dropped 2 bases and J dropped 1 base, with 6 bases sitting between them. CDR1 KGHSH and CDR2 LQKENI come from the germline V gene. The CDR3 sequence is CASSPEGSYEQYF. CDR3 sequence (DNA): TGTGCCAGCTCACCAGAGGGGTCCTACGAGCAGTACTTC.